The T cell receptor beta chain described here comes from a study of blood T cell repertoires in COVID-19. Authors' methods: Cell counts per sample came from amplifying reference gene primers. Only in-frame clones appear in the TCRdb table, and some are missing; sequencing was by immunoSEQ multiplex PCR. The V and J calls and clone size are taken from that table; D and trimming were inferred from the DNA. The data hold approximately 85,000 clones, with about 85% observed a single time. This CDR3 is built from 12 residues. CDR1 and CDR2 (germline): SEHNR, FQNEAQ (reference sequence). V gave up 6 bases and J gave up 0 bases, with 5 bases separating them.

Sequenced sample: peripheral blood. The chain combines TRBV7-9 with TRBJ1-1; D is unclear. The receptor was isolated from a woman between 70 and 85 years old with active or convalescent COVID-19. CDR3 loop: CASSHMNTEAFF. CDR3 in DNA: TGTGCCAGCAGTCACATGAACACTGAAGCTTTCTTT.